This T cell receptor (beta chain) was sequenced for a study of early T cells in non-severe SARS-CoV-2 infection. At the level of the study: Whole-blood bulk RNA, unsorted, was sequenced, and chains were unpaired. Overall study results and limits: Matching against VDJdb likely underestimated virus-specific expansions, favoring anti-spike CD8.

This clonotype has at least ten counts. What it recognizes is unknown. This CDR3 has 15 residues. V dropped 5 bases and J dropped 9 bases, with 22 bases sitting between them. Each single cDNA molecule received a unique molecular identifier. One entry per CDR3 protein, called by TCRdb with MiXCR from the 5' RACE reads. Counted here are some 27,000 distinct CDR3 sequences, roughly 6% occurring once; the ten biggest clones make up approximately 25%. The source is an adult who was a healthcare worker with PCR-confirmed SARS-CoV-2 infection or an uninfected control (not recorded which). The J gene is TRBJ1-2, the V gene TRBV12-3 or TRBV12-4, with D perhaps matching TRBD1 (5 bases). The sequenced material came from whole blood. The CDR3 loop is CASSPTGSGVVRYTF. In nucleotides, the CDR3 is TGTGCCAGCAGTCCCACAGGTTCCGGAGTGGTACGCTACACCTTC.